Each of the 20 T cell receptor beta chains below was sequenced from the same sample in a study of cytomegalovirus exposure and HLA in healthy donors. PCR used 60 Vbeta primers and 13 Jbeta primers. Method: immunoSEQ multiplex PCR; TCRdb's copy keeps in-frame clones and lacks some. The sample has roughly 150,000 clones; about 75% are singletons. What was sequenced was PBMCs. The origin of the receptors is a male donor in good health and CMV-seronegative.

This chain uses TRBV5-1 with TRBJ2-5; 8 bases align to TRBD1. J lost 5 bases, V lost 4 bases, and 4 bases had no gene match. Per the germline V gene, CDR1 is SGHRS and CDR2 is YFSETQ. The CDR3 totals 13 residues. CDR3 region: CASSPTGVETQYF. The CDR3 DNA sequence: TGCGCCAGCAGCCCGACAGGGGTGGAGACCCAGTACTTC.

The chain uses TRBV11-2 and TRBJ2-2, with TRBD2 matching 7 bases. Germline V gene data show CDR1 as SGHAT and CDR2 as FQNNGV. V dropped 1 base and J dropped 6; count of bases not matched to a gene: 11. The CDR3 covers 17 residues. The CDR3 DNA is TGTGCCAGCAGCTTAGGTAGCGGGCCCCGAACGGCCGGGGAGCTGTTTTTT. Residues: CASSLGSGPRTAGELFF.

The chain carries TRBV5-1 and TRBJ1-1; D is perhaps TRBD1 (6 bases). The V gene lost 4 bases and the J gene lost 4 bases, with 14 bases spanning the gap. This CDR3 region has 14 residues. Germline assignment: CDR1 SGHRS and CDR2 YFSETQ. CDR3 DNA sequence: TGCGCCAGCAGCCTCCCGACAGGTGCCACTGAAGCTTTCTTT. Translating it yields CASSLPTGATEAFF.

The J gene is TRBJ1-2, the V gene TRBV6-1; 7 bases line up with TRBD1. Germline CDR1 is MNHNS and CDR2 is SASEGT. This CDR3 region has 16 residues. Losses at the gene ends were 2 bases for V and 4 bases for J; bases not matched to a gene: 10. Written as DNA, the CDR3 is TGTGCCAGCAGTGAAACCCCACAGGGGATACCCTATGGCTACACCTTC. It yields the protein CASSETPQGIPYGYTF.

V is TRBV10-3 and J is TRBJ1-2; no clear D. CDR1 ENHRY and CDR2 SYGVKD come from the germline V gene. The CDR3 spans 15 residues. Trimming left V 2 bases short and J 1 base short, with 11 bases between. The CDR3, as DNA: TGTGCCATCAGTGAGAACCCAAGCCTTAACTATGGCTACACCTTC. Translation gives CAISENPSLNYGYTF.

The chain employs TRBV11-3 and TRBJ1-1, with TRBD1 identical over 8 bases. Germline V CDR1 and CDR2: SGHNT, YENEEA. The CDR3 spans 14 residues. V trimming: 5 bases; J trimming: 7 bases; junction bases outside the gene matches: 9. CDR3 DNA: TGTGCCAGCAGCCGCGACAGGGGCGTAGGTGAAGCTTTCTTT. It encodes CASSRDRGVGEAFF.

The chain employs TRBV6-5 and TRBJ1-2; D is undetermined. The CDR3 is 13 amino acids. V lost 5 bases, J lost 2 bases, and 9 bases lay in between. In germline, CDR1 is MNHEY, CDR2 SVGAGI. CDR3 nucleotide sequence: TGTGCCAGCAGTGTTGCAGAAAACTATGGCTACACCTTC. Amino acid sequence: CASSVAENYGYTF.

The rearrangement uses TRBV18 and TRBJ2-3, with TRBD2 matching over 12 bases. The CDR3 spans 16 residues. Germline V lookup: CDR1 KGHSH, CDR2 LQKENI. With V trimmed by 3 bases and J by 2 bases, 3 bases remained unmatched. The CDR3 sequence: CASSPPSGRATDTQYF. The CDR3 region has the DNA TGTGCCAGCTCACCCCCTAGCGGGAGGGCCACAGATACGCAGTATTTT.

The DNA of the CDR3 is TGTGCTAGTGGTTTGAGAGGGACAGCCAAAGCTTTCTTT. Protein product: CASGLRGTAKAFF. This chain uses TRBV12-5 with TRBJ1-1; 7 bases map to TRBD1. V dropped 2 bases and J dropped 9; count of bases not matched to a gene: 6. Germline V gene data show CDR1 as LGHNT and CDR2 as FRNRAP. The CDR3 loop spans 13 amino acids.

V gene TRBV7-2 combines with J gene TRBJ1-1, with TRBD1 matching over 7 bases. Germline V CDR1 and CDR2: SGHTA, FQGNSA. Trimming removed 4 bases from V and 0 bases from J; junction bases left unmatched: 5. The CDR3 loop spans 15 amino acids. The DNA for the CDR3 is TGTGCCAGCAGCTACAAACAGGGGCTGAACACTGAAGCTTTCTTT. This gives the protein CASSYKQGLNTEAFF.

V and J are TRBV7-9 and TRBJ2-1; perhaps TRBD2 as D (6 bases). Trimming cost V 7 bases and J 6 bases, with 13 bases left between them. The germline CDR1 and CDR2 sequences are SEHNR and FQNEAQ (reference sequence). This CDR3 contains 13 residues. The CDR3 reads CASTSVGGNEQFF. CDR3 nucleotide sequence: TGTGCCAGCACCTCTGTGGGGGGCAATGAGCAGTTCTTC.

CDR3 sequence: CASSLRPNEQFF. DNA of the CDR3: TGTGCCAGCAGTTTGCGCCCGAATGAGCAGTTCTTC. This rearrangement joins TRBV27 to TRBJ2-1, with D unclear. The CDR3 totals 12 residues. Germline V CDR1 and CDR2: MNHEY, SMNVEV (reference sequence). V lost 3 bases to trimming and J lost 7 bases, with 7 bases between them.

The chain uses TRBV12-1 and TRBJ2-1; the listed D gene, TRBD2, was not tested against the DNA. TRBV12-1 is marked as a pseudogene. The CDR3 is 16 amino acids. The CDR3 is CASSSKERGLYNEQFF. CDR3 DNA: TGTGCCAGCAGCTCCAAGGAGCGGGGGCTATACAATGAGCAGTTCTTC.

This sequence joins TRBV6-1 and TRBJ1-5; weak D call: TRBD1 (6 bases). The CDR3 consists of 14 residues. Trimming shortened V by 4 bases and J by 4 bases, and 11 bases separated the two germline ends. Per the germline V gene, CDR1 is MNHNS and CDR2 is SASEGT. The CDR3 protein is CASSATGRNQPQHF. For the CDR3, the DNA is TGTGCCAGCAGTGCTACAGGGCGGAATCAGCCCCAGCATTTT.

Written as DNA, the CDR3 is TGTGCCAGCAGTCCGGGACAGGGAGGACCAGATACGCAGTATTTT. It encodes CASSPGQGGPDTQYF. This chain links TRBV27 with TRBJ2-3; 9 nucleotides match TRBD1. The V gene's germline CDR1 is MNHEY and CDR2 SMNVEV (reference sequence). V lost 5 bases and J lost 4; bases outside the gene matches: 7. This CDR3 is 15 amino acids long.

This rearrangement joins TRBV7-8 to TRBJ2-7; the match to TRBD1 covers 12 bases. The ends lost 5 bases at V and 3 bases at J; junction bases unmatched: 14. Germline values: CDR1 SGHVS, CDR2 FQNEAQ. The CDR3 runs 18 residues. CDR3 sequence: CASSGQGGGTGGFYEQYF. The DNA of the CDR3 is TGTGCCAGCAGCGGACAGGGAGGAGGGACAGGGGGCTTCTACGAGCAGTACTTC.

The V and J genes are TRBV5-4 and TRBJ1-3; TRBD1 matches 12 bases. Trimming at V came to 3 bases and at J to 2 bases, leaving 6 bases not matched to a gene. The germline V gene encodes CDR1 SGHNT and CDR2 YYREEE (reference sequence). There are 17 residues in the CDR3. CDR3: CASSSGRDRGPGNTIYF. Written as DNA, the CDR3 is TGTGCCAGCAGCTCAGGGCGGGACAGGGGGCCTGGAAACACCATATATTTT.

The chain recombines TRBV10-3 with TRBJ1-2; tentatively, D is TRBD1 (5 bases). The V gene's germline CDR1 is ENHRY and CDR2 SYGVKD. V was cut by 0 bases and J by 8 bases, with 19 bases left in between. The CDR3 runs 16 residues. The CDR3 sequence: CAISESSAGDVIGYTF. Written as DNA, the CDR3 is TGTGCCATCAGTGAGTCAAGCGCGGGGGACGTTATCGGCTACACCTTC.

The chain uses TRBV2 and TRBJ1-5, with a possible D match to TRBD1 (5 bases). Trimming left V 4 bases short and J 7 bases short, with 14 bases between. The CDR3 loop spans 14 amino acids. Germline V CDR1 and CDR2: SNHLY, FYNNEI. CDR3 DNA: TGTGCCAGCAGTGTCAGGAGCGCAGGGCAGCCCCAGCATTTT. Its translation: CASSVRSAGQPQHF.

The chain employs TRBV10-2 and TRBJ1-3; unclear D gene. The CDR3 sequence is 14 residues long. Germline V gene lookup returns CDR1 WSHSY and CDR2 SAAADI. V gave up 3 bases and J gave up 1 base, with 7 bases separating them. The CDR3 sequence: CASSETGSGNTIYF. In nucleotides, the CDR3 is TGCGCCAGCAGTGAAACCGGGTCTGGAAACACCATATATTTT.